Each of the 17 T cell receptor beta chains below was sequenced from the same sample in a study of T-cell memory formation after mild COVID-19. MiXCR, applied by TCRdb to the 5' RACE reads, yields one record per CDR3 protein. The table lists fewer than 500,000 distinct CDR3 sequences, around a quarter of them singletons. The material sequenced was PBMCs or a T cell subset sorted from them (not recorded which). The receptor set was obtained from an adult woman who had mild COVID-19 (a few samples of this study predate the infection). Cell type and time point are not known.

This clonotype was found a few times. The chain links TRBV12-3 or TRBV12-4 to TRBJ2-2; TRBD2 agrees at 14 bases. The CDR3 has 16 amino acids. V was clipped by 7 bases and J by 0 bases; unmatched bases: 1. The CDR3 here is CASMTSGGANTGELFF. In DNA form, the CDR3 reads TGTGCCAGCATGACTAGCGGGGGGGCGAACACCGGGGAGCTGTTTTTT.

The rearrangement links TRBV20-1 to TRBJ2-3, with TRBD2 as a possible D gene (7 bases). CDR3 length: 14 amino acids. Germline V gene data show CDR1 as DFQATT and CDR2 as SNEGSKA (reference sequence). The CDR3 DNA is TGCAGCGGACGACGGGGGGCAAGCACAGATACGCAGTATTTT. This translates into CSGRRGASTDTQYF.

This clonotype was found a few times. The chain couples TRBV12-3 or TRBV12-4 to TRBJ1-5; D is unresolved. CDR3 size: 17 residues. The germline V and J ends were trimmed by 3 bases and 2 bases, with 17 bases remaining between them. This CDR3 is CASSFVGSLRGNQPQHF. The CDR3 nucleotides are TGTGCCAGCAGTTTTGTGGGCAGCCTCCGTGGCAATCAGCCCCAGCATTTT.

This clonotype turned up a few times. The V call is TRBV24-1, the J call TRBJ2-1, with TRBD2 identical over 16 bases. The CDR3 length is 21 residues. Germline V gene sequence: CDR1 KGHDR, CDR2 SFDVKD. Trimming at V came to 4 bases and at J to 1 base, leaving 12 bases not matched to a gene. For the CDR3, the DNA is TGTGCCACCAGTGACTCGATGACCGGGACTAGCGGGAGGGCTTCCTACAATGAGCAGTTCTTC. It codes for CATSDSMTGTSGRASYNEQFF.

This clonotype was counted between two and nine times. The chain is built from TRBV2 and TRBJ2-2; 12 nucleotides agree with TRBD1. The CDR3 consists of 18 residues. CDR1 and CDR2 from the germline V gene are SNHLY and FYNNEI. V gave up 0 bases and J gave up 6 bases; unmatched junction bases: 8. CDR3 DNA sequence: TGTGCCAGCAGTGAAGCGCTCAGGGGACAGGGGGCGGCCGGGGAGCTGTTTTTT. The encoded protein is CASSEALRGQGAAGELFF.

A few counts support this clonotype. The V call is TRBV5-1, the J call TRBJ2-5; the D is unclear. The CDR3 sequence is 13 residues long. V was trimmed by 3 bases and J by 2 bases, leaving 8 bases between them. CDR1 and CDR2 (germline): SGHRS, YFSETQ. The DNA for the CDR3 is TGCGCCAGCAGCTCAAACAATCAAGAGACCCAGTACTTC. This codes for CASSSNNQETQYF. The complete variable domain, with remaining parts taken from reference TRBV5-1 and TRBJ2-5, reads KAGVTQTPRYLIKTRGQQVTLSCSPISGHRSVSWYQQTPGQGLQFLFEYFSETQRNKGNFPGRFSGRQFSNSRSEMNVSTLELGDSALYLCASSSNNQETQYFGPGTRLLVL.

This clonotype was found a few times. V is TRBV5-1 and J is TRBJ1-2; D possibly corresponds to TRBD1 (5 bases). Germline V lookup: CDR1 SGHRS, CDR2 YFSETQ. Trimming took 2 bases from V and 4 from J, leaving 9 bases between them. The CDR3 loop spans 13 amino acids. The CDR3 spells CASSFPGSYGYTF. The CDR3 DNA reads TGCGCCAGCAGCTTTCCAGGGAGCTATGGCTACACCTTC.

The chain uses TRBV12-3 or TRBV12-4 and TRBJ2-2; 11 bases align to TRBD1. The CDR3 contains 16 residues. V lost 3 bases, J lost 4 bases, and 4 bases stayed unmatched. Here the CDR3 reads CASSLGDRGSTGELFF. As DNA, the CDR3 is TGTGCCAGCAGTTTGGGGGACAGGGGGTCCACCGGGGAGCTGTTTTTT.

In its sample, this clonotype was seen a few times. This sequence joins TRBV14 and TRBJ2-1; no definite D call. The germline V gene encodes CDR1 SGHDN and CDR2 FVKESK. CDR3 size: 12 residues. Trimming took 1 base from V and 13 from J, leaving 11 bases between them. In DNA form, the CDR3 reads TGTGCCAGCAGCCAAGTTCGCATTGTTCAGTTCTTC. It is translated as CASSQVRIVQFF.

This chain links TRBV19 with TRBJ1-5, with 9 bases identical to TRBD1. This CDR3 has 14 amino acids. Trimming cost V 2 bases and J 7 bases; bases outside gene matches: 3. The germline gives CDR1 LNHDA, CDR2 SQIVND (reference sequence). The CDR3 is CASSIWDRDQPQHF. The CDR3 nucleotides read TGTGCCAGTAGTATATGGGACAGGGACCAGCCCCAGCATTTT. The entire variable domain, with the rest obtained from reference TRBV19 and TRBJ1-5, is as follows: DGGITQSPKYLFRKEGQNVTLSCEQNLNHDAMYWYRQDPGQGLRLIYYSQIVNDFQKGDIAEGYSVSREKKESFPLTVTSAQKNPTAFYLCASSIWDRDQPQHFGDGTRLSIL.

This chain connects TRBV29-1 to TRBJ2-6; D not certain. V was cut by 5 bases and J by 0 bases, with 23 bases left in between. The CDR3 is 19 residues long. Germline V gives CDR1 SQVTM, CDR2 ANQGSEA. The CDR3 here is CSVFVWFGMGSSGANVLTF. The CDR3 nucleotides read TGCAGCGTTTTTGTGTGGTTTGGGATGGGTTCCTCTGGGGCCAACGTCCTGACTTTC.

This clonotype was seen a handful of times. This CDR3 reads CASSSTGPAEQYF. For the CDR3, the DNA is TGTGCCAGCAGTTCCACAGGGCCGGCGGAGCAGTACTTC. The V and J genes are TRBV28 and TRBJ2-7; D may be TRBD1 (6 bases). Trimming stripped 4 bases from V and 7 bases from J, with 14 bases between. This CDR3 comprises 13 residues. Germline CDR1 MDHEN, CDR2 SYDVKM. Combining the CDR3 with reference TRBV28 and TRBJ2-7 gives the whole variable domain DVKVTQSSRYLVKRTGEKVFLECVQDMDHENMFWYRQDPGLGLRLIYFSYDVKMKEKGDIPEGYSVSREKKERFSLILESASTNQTSMYLCASSSTGPAEQYFGPGTRLTVT.

V is TRBV20-1 and J is TRBJ2-7; a weak D match, TRBD1 (6 bases). V was shortened by 3 bases and J by 3 bases, with 24 bases between the two germline ends. The CDR3 covers 17 residues. Looked up from germline, CDR1 is DFQATT and CDR2 is SNEGSKA (reference sequence). The CDR3 bases are TGCAGTGCTAGCGCGTCTGGATCCAGGGGTGGGTTCTACGAGCAGTACTTC. This encodes CSASASGSRGGFYEQYF.

The chain is built from TRBV7-3 and TRBJ2-2, with D possibly matching TRBD1 (5 bases). With 5 bases removed from V and 5 bases from J, the gap between germline ends came to 12 bases. Germline values: CDR1 SGHTA, CDR2 FQGTGA. The CDR3 sequence is 14 residues long. This CDR3 is CASSPAAGTGELFF. The CDR3 nucleotides read TGTGCCAGCAGCCCCGCCGCAGGGACCGGGGAGCTGTTTTTT.

The V call is TRBV4-1, the J call TRBJ2-7, with D possibly being TRBD2 (5 bases). This CDR3 region has 15 residues. The V end was cut by 4 bases, the J end by 4 bases, with 17 bases between. Germline assignment: CDR1 MGHRA and CDR2 YSYEKL. CDR3 amino acids: CASSLFAGAVYEQYF. CDR3 sequence (DNA): TGCGCCAGCAGCCTGTTTGCAGGAGCGGTTTACGAGCAGTACTTC.

For the CDR3, the DNA is TGCGCCAGCAGCTCGGGGGACCCACGAACTAACTATGGCTACACCTTC. This codes for CASSSGDPRTNYGYTF. V is TRBV5-1 and J is TRBJ1-2, with D possibly matching TRBD1 (5 bases). Trimming took off 3 bases at V and 0 bases at J, with 15 bases between the two ends. The CDR3 consists of 16 residues. CDR1 and CDR2 (germline): SGHRS, YFSETQ. Filled out from reference TRBV5-1 and TRBJ1-2, the complete variable domain reads KAGVTQTPRYLIKTRGQQVTLSCSPISGHRSVSWYQQTPGQGLQFLFEYFSETQRNKGNFPGRFSGRQFSNSRSEMNVSTLELGDSALYLCASSSGDPRTNYGYTFGSGTRLTVV.

V usage is TRBV4-1 and J usage is TRBJ1-5; TRBD1 matches at 7 bases. The ends lost 4 bases at V and 0 bases at J; junction bases unmatched: 6. The CDR3 loop spans 16 amino acids. Germline V gene lookup returns CDR1 MGHRA and CDR2 YSYEKL. Written as DNA, the CDR3 is TGCGCCAGCAGCCCTTACAGGGGACCTAGCAATCAGCCCCAGCATTTT. It encodes CASSPYRGPSNQPQHF.